The rows below give T cell receptor beta chains drawn from one sample of a study of early T cells in non-severe SARS-CoV-2 infection. MiXCR, applied by TCRdb to the 5' RACE reads, yields one record per CDR3 protein. There are some 59,000 distinct CDR3 sequences in the sample; about 10% occur only once, and 4.5% lies in the top ten. Sequencing input: whole blood. These receptors were taken from an adult who was a healthcare worker with PCR-confirmed SARS-CoV-2 infection or an uninfected control (not recorded which). The CDR3 runs from the conserved cysteine through the conserved F or W. D genes are given only for firm matches. For some rows the clone size is stated as once, few or many, or as a class when expanded; others skip it.

clone size	D gene	J gene	CDR3 length	V gene	CDR3 protein	CDR3 DNA
many	TRBD1	TRBJ1-2	16	TRBV30	CAWSARDRAENYGYTF	TGTGCCTGGAGTGCCCGGGACAGGGCAGAGAACTATGGCTACACCTTC
many	TRBD1	TRBJ2-7	15	TRBV4-1	CASSPGQGTGYEQYF	TGCGCCAGCAGCCCGGGACAGGGGACTGGCTACGAGCAGTACTTC
-	-	TRBJ2-3	14	TRBV9	CASSVGGNPDTQYF	TGTGCCAGCAGCGTAGGGGGCAATCCAGATACGCAGTATTTT
many	TRBD1	TRBJ2-1	14	TRBV7-9	CASSLKDRGNEQFF	TGTGCCAGCAGCTTAAAGGACAGGGGCAATGAGCAGTTCTTC
few	TRBD1	TRBJ1-4	14	TRBV5-1	CASSLGQGNEKLFF	TGCGCCAGCAGCTTGGGACAGGGGAATGAAAAACTGTTTTTT
many	-	TRBJ1-1	14	TRBV7-6	CASSSGHMNTEAFF	TGTGCCAGCAGCTCCGGACACATGAACACTGAAGCTTTCTTT
-	TRBD1	TRBJ2-2	15	TRBV5-1	CASSPGQLNTGELFF	TGCGCCAGCAGCCCGGGACAGCTGAACACCGGGGAGCTGTTTTTT
few	-	TRBJ2-1	15	TRBV9	CASSVDPGILREQFF	TGTGCCAGCAGCGTAGATCCGGGGATTTTGAGAGAGCAGTTCTTC
many	TRBD2	TRBJ2-5	15	TRBV10-3	CAISLTSGRGETQYF	TGTGCCATCAGCTTGACTAGCGGGAGGGGAGAGACCCAGTACTTC
many	TRBD2	TRBJ2-7	15	TRBV4-1	CASSQGDYQDYEQYF	TGCGCCAGCAGCCAGGGGGACTACCAAGACTACGAGCAGTACTTC